This T cell receptor (beta chain) derives from a study of shared clonotypes between healthy human individuals. Overall study findings and caveats: Between a handful of donors, naive CD4 clonotypes were shared at a level of approximately 5%. Clonotypes which were not shared had lower generation probabilities than clonotypes that all four donors shared.

Germline CDR1 SGHRS, CDR2 YFSETQ. Trimming cost V 0 bases and J 6 bases; bases outside gene matches: 7. The CDR3 covers 17 residues. Clones were read by immunoSEQ multiplex PCR, and TCRdb kept only the in-frame ones, dropping some. The data contain about 1.5 million clones, roughly 96% of them singletons. Comment on this clone: The antigen remains undetermined.

The V gene is TRBV5-1, the J gene TRBJ2-2; TRBD1 matches at 11 bases. Input material: naive CD4+ T cells sorted from blood. The subset: CD45RA+ positively selected. This TCR came from a man aged 25 to 40 in good health. CDR3 DNA sequence: TGCGCCAGCAGCTTGGCCGTTTTGGGACAGGGGGCCGGGGAGCTGTTTTTT. Its protein is CASSLAVLGQGAGELFF.